This entry lists 14 T cell receptor beta chains sequenced from one sample in a study of T cells in Graves' hyperthyroidism and ophthalmopathy. TCR beta CDR3 regions were amplified from RNA transcripts. First-round RT-PCR targeting the TCR CDR3 was performed with the HTBI primer set. MiXCR, applied by TCRdb to the multiplex PCR reads, yields one record per CDR3 protein. The table includes 600,000 to 700,000 distinct CDR3 sequences, under 15% detected once. Specimen: blood. The source of these receptors is a woman aged 40 to 55 with Graves' ophthalmopathy.

Ten or more counts support this clonotype. The chain couples TRBV20-1 to TRBJ1-1, with 8 bases aligning to TRBD1. CDR3 length equals 14 residues. With V trimmed by 0 bases and J by 4 bases, 4 bases remained unmatched. CDR1 and CDR2 (germline): DFQATT, SNEGSKA (reference sequence). In DNA, the CDR3 is TGCAGTGCTAGAGATGACAGGGGCACCACTGAAGCTTTCTTT. Amino acids: CSARDDRGTTEAFF.

The chain has TRBV27 and TRBJ1-2, with unresolved D. CDR1 MNHEY and CDR2 SMNVEV come from the germline V gene (reference sequence). V dropped 7 bases and J dropped 4 bases, with 16 bases sitting between them. CDR3 length equals 14 residues. The CDR3 DNA reads TGTGCCAGCACTTCAAATCCAGGCTTCTATGGCTACACCTTC. Its translation is CASTSNPGFYGYTF.

In nucleotides, the CDR3 is TGCAGTGCTACCTGGGGGAGCGATAGCAATCAGCCCCAGCATTTT. Encoded protein: CSATWGSDSNQPQHF. The V and J genes are TRBV20-1 and TRBJ1-5, with D possibly matching TRBD1 (5 bases). V lost 4 bases, J lost 0 bases, and 13 bases lay in between. There are 15 residues in the CDR3. Germline CDR1 and CDR2: DFQATT and SNEGSKA (reference sequence).

This clonotype showed up many times. This chain connects TRBV19 to TRBJ1-1; 7 bases fit TRBD1. V was pared by 1 base and J by 4 bases, with 3 bases of the junction left unmatched. CDR1 and CDR2 from the germline V gene are LNHDA and SQIVND (reference sequence). CDR3 size: 14 residues. The CDR3 DNA sequence: TGTGCCAGTAGTATAGGGGCAGGGGGCACTGAAGCTTTCTTT. Protein sequence: CASSIGAGGTEAFF.

This clonotype has only a few counts. J is TRBJ1-2 and V is TRBV29-1, with 10 bases identical to TRBD1. The ends lost 4 bases at V and 10 bases at J; junction bases unmatched: 9. CDR3 length: 13 amino acids. Germline values: CDR1 SQVTM, CDR2 ANQGSEA. CDR3 nucleotide sequence: TGCAGCGTTGGAGGGACAGGGGAGGTCGTCTACACCTTC. As protein: CSVGGTGEVVYTF.

This clonotype has more than one count but fewer than ten. The rearrangement links TRBV9 to TRBJ1-1, with D maybe TRBD1 (6 bases). V was shortened by 4 bases and J by 5 bases, with 24 bases between the two germline ends. CDR1 and CDR2 from the germline V gene are SGDLS and YYNGEE. The CDR3 is 17 residues long. The DNA for the CDR3 is TGTGCCAGCAGCCCTCAACCCTCAGGGGTTGGAAGGACTGAAGCTTTCTTT. Translated, it gives CASSPQPSGVGRTEAFF.

In its sample, this clonotype was seen a few times. The chain has TRBV5-1 and TRBJ2-7; 7 nucleotides align to TRBD2. Looked up from germline, CDR1 is SGHRS and CDR2 is YFSETQ. The CDR3 extends over 17 amino acids. V was pared by 4 bases and J by 1 base, with 14 bases of the junction left unmatched. The CDR3 sequence is CASSGIGSSGISYEQYF. CDR3 DNA sequence: TGCGCCAGCAGCGGAATAGGATCTAGCGGAATTTCCTACGAGCAGTACTTC.

This rearrangement joins TRBV4-2 to TRBJ2-5; D is unclear. Per germline, CDR1 LGHNA and CDR2 YNFKEQ. CDR3 length: 15 amino acids. The ends were cut back, 0 bases at V and 4 bases at J, with 12 bases in the middle. Here the CDR3 reads CASSQDYRVGETQYF. The CDR3 DNA reads TGTGCCAGCAGCCAAGATTATCGGGTAGGAGAGACCCAGTACTTC.

Ten or more counts support this clonotype. This sequence joins TRBV14 and TRBJ1-1; no firm D call. Trimming removed 6 bases from V and 0 bases from J, with 17 bases in between. The CDR3 sequence is 16 residues long. CDR1 SGHDN and CDR2 FVKESK come from the germline V gene. The CDR3 region is CASRQTAPSLNTEAFF. CDR3 bases: TGTGCCAGCAGACAAACCGCTCCCTCGTTGAACACTGAAGCTTTCTTT.

As to this clonotype: A much bigger clone sits one base away, suggesting this may be a read error. V usage is TRBV28 and J usage is TRBJ1-1; D unclear. The CDR3 is 13 amino acids. Germline V gene data show CDR1 as MDHEN and CDR2 as SYDVKM. The CDR3 is CVSSLLGSSEAFF. The CDR3 DNA reads as TGTGTCAGCAGTTTATTGGGGTCGTCTGAAGCTTTCTTT.

This clonotype showed up many times. V and J are TRBV6-1 and TRBJ2-2; TRBD1 aligns across 8 bases. Germline V gives CDR1 MNHNS, CDR2 SASEGT. CDR3 length: 13 residues. V shed 10 bases, J shed 5 bases, and the junction held 6 bases outside the gene matches. The CDR3 sequence is CATGTGPTGELFF. In DNA form, the CDR3 reads TGTGCCACCGGGACAGGTCCAACCGGGGAGCTGTTTTTT.

This clonotype was seen many times. The rearrangement links TRBV6-2 or TRBV6-3 to TRBJ2-5, with 11 bases that match TRBD2. Trimming removed 8 bases from V and 2 bases from J; junction bases left unmatched: 10. CDR1 and CDR2 (germline): MNHEY, SVGEGT. CDR3 length equals 16 residues. CDR3 nucleotide sequence: TGTGCCAGCCGGAGTTCGGGACTAGCGGAACAAGAGACCCAGTACTTC. Its translation: CASRSSGLAEQETQYF.

This clonotype was seen a handful of times. V usage is TRBV28 and J usage is TRBJ1-1, with 8 bases fitting TRBD1. The CDR3 loop spans 14 amino acids. Per germline, CDR1 MDHEN and CDR2 SYDVKM. V lost 10 bases to trimming and J lost 5 bases; unmatched junction nucleotides: 12. CDR3 bases: TGTGCCATACAACAGGGGGGTGTGAGAACTGAAGCTTTCTTT. Its protein is CAIQQGGVRTEAFF.

The chain uses TRBV2 and TRBJ2-5; TRBD2 matches at 13 bases. Germline values: CDR1 SNHLY, CDR2 FYNNEI. The CDR3 runs to 17 residues. Trimming at V came to 3 bases and at J to 5 bases, leaving 9 bases not matched to a gene. The CDR3 bases are TGTGCCAGCAGTGACCGGACTAGCGGGAGTCGACGGGAGACCCAGTACTTC. Amino acids: CASSDRTSGSRRETQYF.